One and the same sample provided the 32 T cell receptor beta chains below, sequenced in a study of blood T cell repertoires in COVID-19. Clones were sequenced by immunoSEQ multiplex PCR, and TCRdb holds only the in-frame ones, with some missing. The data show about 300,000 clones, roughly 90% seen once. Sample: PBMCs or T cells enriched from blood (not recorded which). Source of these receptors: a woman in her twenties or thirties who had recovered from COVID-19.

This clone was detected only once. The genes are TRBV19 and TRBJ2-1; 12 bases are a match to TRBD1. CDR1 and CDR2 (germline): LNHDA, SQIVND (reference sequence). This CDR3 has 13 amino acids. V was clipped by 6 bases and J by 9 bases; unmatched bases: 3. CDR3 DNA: TGTGCCAGTAGCCGGGACAGGGGGCTTGAGCAGTTCTTC. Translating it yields CASSRDRGLEQFF.

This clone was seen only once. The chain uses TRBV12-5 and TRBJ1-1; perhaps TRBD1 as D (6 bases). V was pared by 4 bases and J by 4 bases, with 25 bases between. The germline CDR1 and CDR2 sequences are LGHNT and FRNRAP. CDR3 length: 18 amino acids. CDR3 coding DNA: TGTGCTAGTGGTTCCTCAATTCCGGGACACCCCTCGGGCACTGAAGCTTTCTTT. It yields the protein CASGSSIPGHPSGTEAFF.

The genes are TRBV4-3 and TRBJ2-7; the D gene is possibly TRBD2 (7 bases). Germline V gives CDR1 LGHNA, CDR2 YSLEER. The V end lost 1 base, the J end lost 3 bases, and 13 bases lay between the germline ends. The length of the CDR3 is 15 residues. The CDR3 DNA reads TGCGCCAGCAGCCAAGGGGGGAGGGGGAACTACGAGCAGTACTTC. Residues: CASSQGGRGNYEQYF.

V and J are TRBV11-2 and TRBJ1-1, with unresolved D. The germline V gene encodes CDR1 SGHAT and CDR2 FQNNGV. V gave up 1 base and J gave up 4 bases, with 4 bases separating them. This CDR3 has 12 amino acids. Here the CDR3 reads CASSLGATEAFF. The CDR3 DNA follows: TGTGCCAGCAGCTTAGGGGCCACTGAAGCTTTCTTT.

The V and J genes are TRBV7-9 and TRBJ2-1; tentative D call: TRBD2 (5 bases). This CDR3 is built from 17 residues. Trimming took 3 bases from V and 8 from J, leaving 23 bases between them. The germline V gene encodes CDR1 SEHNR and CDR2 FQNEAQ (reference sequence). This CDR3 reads CASSFKGLQNMVDEQFF. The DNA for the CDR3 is TGTGCCAGCAGCTTTAAAGGACTTCAAAATATGGTCGATGAGCAGTTCTTC.

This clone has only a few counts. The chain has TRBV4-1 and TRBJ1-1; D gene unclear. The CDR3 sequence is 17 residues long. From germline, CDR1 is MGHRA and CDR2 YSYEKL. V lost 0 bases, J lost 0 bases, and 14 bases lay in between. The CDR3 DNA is TGCGCCAGCAGCCAAGATCGCCGGGAAAGTTTGAACACTGAAGCTTTCTTT. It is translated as CASSQDRRESLNTEAFF.

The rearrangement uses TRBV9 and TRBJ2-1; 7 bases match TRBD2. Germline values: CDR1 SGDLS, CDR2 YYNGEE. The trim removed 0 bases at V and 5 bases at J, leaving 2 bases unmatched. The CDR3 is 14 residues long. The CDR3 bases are TGTGCCAGCAGCGTAGGAGGGAGGGACAATGAGCAGTTCTTC. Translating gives CASSVGGRDNEQFF.

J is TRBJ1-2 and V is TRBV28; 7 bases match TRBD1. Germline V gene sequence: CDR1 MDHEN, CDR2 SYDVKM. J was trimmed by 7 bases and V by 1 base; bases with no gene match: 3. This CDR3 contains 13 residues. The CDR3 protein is CASSLSGGRGYTF. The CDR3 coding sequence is TGTGCCAGCAGTTTATCAGGGGGTCGTGGCTACACCTTC.

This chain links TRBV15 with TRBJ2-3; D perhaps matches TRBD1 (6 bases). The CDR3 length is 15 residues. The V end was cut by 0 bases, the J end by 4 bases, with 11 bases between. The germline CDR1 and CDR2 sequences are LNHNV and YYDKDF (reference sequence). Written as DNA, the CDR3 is TGTGCCACCAGCAGAGATTCTGGGGGCTCAGATACGCAGTATTTT. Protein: CATSRDSGGSDTQYF.

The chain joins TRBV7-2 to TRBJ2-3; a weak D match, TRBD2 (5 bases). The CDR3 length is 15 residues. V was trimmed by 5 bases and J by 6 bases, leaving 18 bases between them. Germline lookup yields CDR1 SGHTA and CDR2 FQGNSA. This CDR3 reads CASSRSSSRGDTQYF. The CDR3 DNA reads TGTGCCAGCAGCCGGTCGAGTTCGCGAGGGGATACGCAGTATTTT.

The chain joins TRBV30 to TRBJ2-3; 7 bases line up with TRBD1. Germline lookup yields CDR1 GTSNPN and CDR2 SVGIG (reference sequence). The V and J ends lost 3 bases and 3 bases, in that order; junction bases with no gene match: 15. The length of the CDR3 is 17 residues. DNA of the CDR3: TGTGCCTGGAGACCAAGACAGGGCGTTCTTTTTACAGATACGCAGTATTTT. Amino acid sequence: CAWRPRQGVLFTDTQYF.

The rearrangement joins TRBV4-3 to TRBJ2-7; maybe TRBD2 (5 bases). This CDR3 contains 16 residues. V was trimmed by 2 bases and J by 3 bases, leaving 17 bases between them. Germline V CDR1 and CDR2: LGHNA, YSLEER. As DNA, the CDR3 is TGCGCCAGCAGCCAAAAGATCGTGACTATTATCTACGAGCAGTACTTC. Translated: CASSQKIVTIIYEQYF.

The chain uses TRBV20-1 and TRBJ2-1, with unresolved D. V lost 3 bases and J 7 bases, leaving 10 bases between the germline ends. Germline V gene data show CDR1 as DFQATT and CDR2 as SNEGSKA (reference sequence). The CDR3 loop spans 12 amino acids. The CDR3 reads CSASPSVNEQFF. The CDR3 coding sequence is TGCAGTGCTAGTCCCAGCGTAAATGAGCAGTTCTTC.

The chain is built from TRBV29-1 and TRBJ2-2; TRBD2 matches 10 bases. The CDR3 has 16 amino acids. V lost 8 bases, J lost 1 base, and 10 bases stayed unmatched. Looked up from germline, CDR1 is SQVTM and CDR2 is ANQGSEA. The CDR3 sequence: CSIGASGSGNTGELFF. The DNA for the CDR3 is TGCAGCATAGGGGCTAGCGGGAGTGGGAACACCGGGGAGCTGTTTTTT.

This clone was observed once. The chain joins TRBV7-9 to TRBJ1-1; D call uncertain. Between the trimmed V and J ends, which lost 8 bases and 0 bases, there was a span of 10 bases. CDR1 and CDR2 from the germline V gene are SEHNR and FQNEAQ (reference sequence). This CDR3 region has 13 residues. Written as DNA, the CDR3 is TGTGCCAGCTGTAGTAATGTGAACACTGAAGCTTTCTTT. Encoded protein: CASCSNVNTEAFF.

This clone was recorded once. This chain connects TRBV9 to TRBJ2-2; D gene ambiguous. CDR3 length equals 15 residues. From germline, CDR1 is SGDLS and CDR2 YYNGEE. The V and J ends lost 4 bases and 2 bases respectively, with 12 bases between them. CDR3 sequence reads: CASSPWQDNTGELFF. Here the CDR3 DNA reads TGTGCCAGCAGCCCCTGGCAGGATAACACCGGGGAGCTGTTTTTT.

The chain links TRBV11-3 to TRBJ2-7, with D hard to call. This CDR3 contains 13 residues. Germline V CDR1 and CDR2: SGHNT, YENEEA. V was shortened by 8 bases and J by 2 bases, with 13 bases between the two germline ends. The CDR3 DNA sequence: TGTGCCAGCGCAGCAGGCCTGACCTACGAGCAGTACTTC. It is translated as CASAAGLTYEQYF.

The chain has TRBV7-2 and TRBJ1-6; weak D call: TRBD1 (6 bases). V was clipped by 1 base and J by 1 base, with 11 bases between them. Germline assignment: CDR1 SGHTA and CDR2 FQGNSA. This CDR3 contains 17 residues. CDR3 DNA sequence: TGTGCCAGCAGCTTAGGTCACAGGGATTCCTATAATTCACCCCTCCACTTT. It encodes CASSLGHRDSYNSPLHF.

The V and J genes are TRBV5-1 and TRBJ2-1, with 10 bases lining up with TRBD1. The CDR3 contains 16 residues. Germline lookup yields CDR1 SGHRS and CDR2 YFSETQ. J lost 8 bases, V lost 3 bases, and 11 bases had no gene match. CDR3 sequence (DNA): TGCGCCAGCAGCTCGTGGGGGGACAGGGGCAGAGATGAGCAGTTCTTC. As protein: CASSSWGDRGRDEQFF.

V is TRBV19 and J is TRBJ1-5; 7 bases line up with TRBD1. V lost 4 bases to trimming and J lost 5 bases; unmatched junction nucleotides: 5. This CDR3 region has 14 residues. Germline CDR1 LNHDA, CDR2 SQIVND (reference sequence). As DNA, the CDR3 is TGTGCCAGTAGTACGGGACAGAGTTATCAGCCCCAGCATTTT. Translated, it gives CASSTGQSYQPQHF. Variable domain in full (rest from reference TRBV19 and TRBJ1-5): DGGITQSPKYLFRKEGQNVTLSCEQNLNHDAMYWYRQDPGQGLRLIYYSQIVNDFQKGDIAEGYSVSREKKESFPLTVTSAQKNPTAFYLCASSTGQSYQPQHFGDGTRLSIL.

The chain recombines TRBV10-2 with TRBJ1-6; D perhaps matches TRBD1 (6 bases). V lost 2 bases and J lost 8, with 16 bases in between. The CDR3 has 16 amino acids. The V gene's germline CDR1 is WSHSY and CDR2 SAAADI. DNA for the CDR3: TGCGCCAGCAGTGAGGGGGGGGGCGTGGGATATTCACCCCTCCACTTT. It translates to CASSEGGGVGYSPLHF.

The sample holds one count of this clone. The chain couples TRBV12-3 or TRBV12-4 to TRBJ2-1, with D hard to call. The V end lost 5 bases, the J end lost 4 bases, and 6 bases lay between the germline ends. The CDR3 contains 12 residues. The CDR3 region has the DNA TGTGCCAGCAGTCTTAATTACAATGAGCAGTTCTTC. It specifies CASSLNYNEQFF.

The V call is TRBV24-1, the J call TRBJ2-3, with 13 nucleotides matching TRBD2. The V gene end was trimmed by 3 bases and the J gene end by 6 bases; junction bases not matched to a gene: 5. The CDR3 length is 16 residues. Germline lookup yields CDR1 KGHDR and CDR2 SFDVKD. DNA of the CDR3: TGTGCCACCAGTGATCTTGGACTAGCGGGAGTGGATACGCAGTATTTT. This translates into CATSDLGLAGVDTQYF.

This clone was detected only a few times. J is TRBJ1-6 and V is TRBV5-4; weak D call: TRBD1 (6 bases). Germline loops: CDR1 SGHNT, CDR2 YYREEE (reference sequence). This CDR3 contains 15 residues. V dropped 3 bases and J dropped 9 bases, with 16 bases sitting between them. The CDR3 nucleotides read TGTGCCAGCAGCTCACAGGGCGACTGGGCTTCACCCCTCCACTTT. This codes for CASSSQGDWASPLHF.

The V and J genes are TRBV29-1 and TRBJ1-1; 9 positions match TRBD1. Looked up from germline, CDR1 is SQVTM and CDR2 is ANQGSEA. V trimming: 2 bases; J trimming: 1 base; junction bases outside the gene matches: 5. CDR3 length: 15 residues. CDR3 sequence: CSVESSGQGNTEAFF. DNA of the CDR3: TGCAGCGTTGAATCGTCGGGACAGGGGAACACTGAAGCTTTCTTT. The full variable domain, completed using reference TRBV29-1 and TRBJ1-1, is SAVISQKPSRDICQRGTSLTIQCQVDSQVTMMFWYRQQPGQSLTLIATANQGSEATYESGFVIDKFPISRPNLTFSTLTVSNMSPEDSSIYLCSVESSGQGNTEAFFGQGTRLTVV.

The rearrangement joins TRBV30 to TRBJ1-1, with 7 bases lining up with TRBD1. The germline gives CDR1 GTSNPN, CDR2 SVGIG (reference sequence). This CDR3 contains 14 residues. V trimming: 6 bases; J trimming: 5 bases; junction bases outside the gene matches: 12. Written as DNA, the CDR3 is TGTGCCTGCTCTCAAGGGGGCCGTAGTACTGAAGCTTTCTTT. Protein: CACSQGGRSTEAFF.

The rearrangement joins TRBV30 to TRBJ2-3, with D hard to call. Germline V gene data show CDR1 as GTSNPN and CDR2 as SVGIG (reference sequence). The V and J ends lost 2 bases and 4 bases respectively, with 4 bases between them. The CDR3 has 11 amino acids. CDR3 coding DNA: TGTGCCTGGAGTCCCTCAGATACGCAGTATTTT. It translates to CAWSPSDTQYF.

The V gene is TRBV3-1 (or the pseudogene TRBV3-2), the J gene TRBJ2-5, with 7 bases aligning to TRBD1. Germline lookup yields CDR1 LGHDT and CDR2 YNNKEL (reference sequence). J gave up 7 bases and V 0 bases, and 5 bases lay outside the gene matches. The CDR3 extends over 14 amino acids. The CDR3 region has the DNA TGTGCCAGCAGCCAAGATCGTGCAGGGGGGACCCAGTACTTC. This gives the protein CASSQDRAGGTQYF.

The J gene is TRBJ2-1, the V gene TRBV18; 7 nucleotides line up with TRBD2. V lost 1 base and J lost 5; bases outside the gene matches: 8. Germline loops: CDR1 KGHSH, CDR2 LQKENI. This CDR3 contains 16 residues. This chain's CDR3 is CASSPLRTRKDNEQFF. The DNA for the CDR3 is TGTGCCAGCTCACCACTTAGGACTAGAAAGGACAATGAGCAGTTCTTC.

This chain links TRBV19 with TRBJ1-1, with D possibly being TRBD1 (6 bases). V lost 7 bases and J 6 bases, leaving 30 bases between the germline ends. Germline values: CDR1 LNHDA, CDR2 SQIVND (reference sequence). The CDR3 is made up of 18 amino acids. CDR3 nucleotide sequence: TGTGCCAGTACCCTATTTTGGACAGACTCTCCACAGGGCTCTGAAGCTTTCTTT. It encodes CASTLFWTDSPQGSEAFF.

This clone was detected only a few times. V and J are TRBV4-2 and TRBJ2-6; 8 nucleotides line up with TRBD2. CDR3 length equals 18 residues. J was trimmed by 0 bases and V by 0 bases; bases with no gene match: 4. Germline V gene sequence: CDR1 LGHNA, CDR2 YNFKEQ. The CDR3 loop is CASSQERLANSGANVLTF. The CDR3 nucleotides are TGTGCCAGCAGCCAAGAGCGACTAGCGAACTCTGGGGCCAACGTCCTGACTTTC.

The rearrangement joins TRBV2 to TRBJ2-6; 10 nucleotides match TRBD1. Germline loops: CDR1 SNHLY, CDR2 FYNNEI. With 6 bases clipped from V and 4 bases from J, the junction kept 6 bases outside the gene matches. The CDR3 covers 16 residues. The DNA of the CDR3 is TGTGCCAGCAGGAGGGGACAGGGGTCCGGGGCCAACGTCCTGACTTTC. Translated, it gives CASRRGQGSGANVLTF.